Listed below are T cell receptor beta chains from one sample, sequenced in a study of T cells after yellow fever vaccination. TCRdb processed the 5' RACE reads anew with MiXCR; each CDR3 protein has one entry. The sample consists of a few hundred thousand distinct CDR3 sequences, around a tenth of them appearing once. The sample here was PBMCs, taken on the day of the first yellow fever vaccination. These receptors all come from a man younger than 30 who received the YFV17D yellow fever vaccine. Both conserved end residues are part of each CDR3. The D gene is left open where the match is weak. Some rows have no size entry. The others give once, few or many, or a class for an expanded clone.

v_gene,d_gene,j_gene,abundance,CDR3aa,CDR3nt
TRBV6-5,TRBD1,TRBJ1-2,few,CASSRSGTGVYGYTF,TGTGCCAGCAGCCGCTCCGGGACAGGGGTTTATGGCTACACCTTC
TRBV24-1,.,TRBJ2-2,many,CATSDGGNTGELFF,TGTGCCACCAGTGACGGGGGAAACACCGGGGAGCTGTTTTTT
TRBV19,.,TRBJ2-7,.,CASSIRKGYEQYF,TGTGCCAGTAGTATACGAAAAGGTTACGAGCAGTACTTC
TRBV27,.,TRBJ2-7,few,CASSFTGRGSYEQYF,TGTGCCAGCAGTTTCACAGGAAGAGGGAGCTACGAGCAGTACTTC
TRBV4-3,.,TRBJ2-7,few,CASSPTGTGVEQYF,TGCGCCAGCAGCCCAACCGGGACTGGTGTGGAGCAGTACTTC
TRBV28,.,TRBJ1-5,many,CASSLAGHQPQHF,TGTGCCAGCAGTTTGGCAGGGCATCAGCCCCAGCATTTT
TRBV6-2/TRBV6-3,TRBD1,TRBJ2-7,.,CASTWTGRSYEQYF,TGTGCCAGCACTTGGACAGGCCGCTCCTACGAGCAGTACTTC
TRBV20-1,TRBD1,TRBJ2-1,few,CSARDPGTGGNEQFF,TGCAGTGCTAGAGATCCAGGGACAGGGGGTAATGAGCAGTTCTTC
TRBV29-1,.,TRBJ1-2,.,CSVESQAPGYTF,TGCAGCGTTGAATCCCAGGCCCCAGGCTACACCTTC
TRBV10-1,.,TRBJ2-7,few,CASSESGGPYEQYF,TGCGCCAGCAGTGAGTCTGGGGGCCCCTACGAGCAGTACTTC
TRBV7-2,.,TRBJ1-5,few,CASSLTVGLSPQHF,TGTGCCAGCAGCTTAACGGTCGGTCTCTCGCCCCAGCATTTT
TRBV7-6,.,TRBJ1-1,few,CASSYGQGEAFF,TGTGCCAGCAGCTATGGACAAGGTGAAGCTTTCTTT
TRBV19,.,TRBJ2-7,.,CASSLTESSYEQYF,TGTGCCAGTAGTCTGACCGAGAGCTCCTACGAGCAGTACTTC
TRBV5-1,TRBD1,TRBJ1-2,.,CASSPGQDRGVYGYTF,TGCGCCAGCAGCCCCGGACAGGACAGGGGTGTCTATGGCTACACCTTC
TRBV10-3,.,TRBJ1-6,.,CAISGGSGIGNSPLHF,TGTGCCATCAGTGGTGGATCTGGTATTGGAAATTCACCCCTCCACTTT
TRBV7-2,TRBD1,TRBJ1-5,few,CASSSQQGNQPQHF,TGTGCCAGCAGCTCCCAACAGGGGAACCAGCCCCAGCATTTT
TRBV7-9,.,TRBJ2-3,.,CASSLGARGTDTQYF,TGTGCCAGCAGCTTAGGGGCAAGGGGCACAGATACGCAGTATTTT
TRBV6-1,.,TRBJ2-3,few,CASSDREHSGADTQYF,TGTGCCAGCAGTGACAGGGAGCACTCCGGGGCGGATACGCAGTATTTT
TRBV4-1,.,TRBJ1-2,few,CASSQDLRGHAGYTF,TGCGCCAGCAGCCAAGATCTCAGGGGCCACGCTGGCTACACCTTC
TRBV3-1,.,TRBJ1-2,.,CASSQDGGFRGYTF,TGTGCCAGCAGCCAAGACGGAGGGTTTCGTGGCTACACCTTC
TRBV20-1,.,TRBJ2-5,few,CSARLVTPTGETQYF,TGCAGTGCTAGACTTGTGACTCCAACGGGGGAGACCCAGTACTTC
TRBV27,.,TRBJ1-6,few,CASRRHGDSPLHF,TGTGCCAGCAGACGTCACGGGGATTCACCCCTCCACTTT
TRBV5-1,.,TRBJ2-6,.,CASSRLSGALLSGANVLTF,TGCGCCAGCAGCCGTCTGAGTGGGGCCTTACTCTCTGGGGCCAACGTCCTGACTTTC
TRBV10-3,TRBD1,TRBJ2-3,.,CAIRGTVGDTQYF,TGTGCCATCAGGGGGACAGTTGGAGATACGCAGTATTTT
TRBV2,TRBD1,TRBJ1-6,few,CASQQRRQGYSPLHF,TGTGCCAGCCAGCAACGGAGACAGGGATACTCACCCCTCCACTTT
TRBV6-2/TRBV6-3,.,TRBJ1-6,once,CASSRVDSPLHF,TGTGCCAGCAGCCGGGTGGATTCACCCCTCCACTTT
TRBV25-1,TRBD2,TRBJ2-1,.,CASSSAGGQSTWAEQFF,TGTGCCAGCAGTTCAGCGGGGGGCCAGTCGACTTGGGCCGAGCAGTTCTTC
TRBV7-9,TRBD2,TRBJ2-3,.,CASSFPTGGPTDTQYF,TGTGCCAGCAGCTTCCCGACGGGGGGGCCGACAGATACGCAGTATTTT
TRBV28,.,TRBJ2-2,few,CASLGGPRTGELFF,TGTGCCAGCCTCGGGGGACCTAGGACCGGGGAGCTGTTTTTT
TRBV9,.,TRBJ1-5,.,CASSGDSNQPQHF,TGTGCCAGCAGCGGGGACAGCAATCAGCCCCAGCATTTT
TRBV4-1,.,TRBJ1-5,few,CASSQDFAGGNQPQHF,TGCGCCAGCAGCCAAGACTTCGCGGGCGGCAATCAGCCCCAGCATTTT